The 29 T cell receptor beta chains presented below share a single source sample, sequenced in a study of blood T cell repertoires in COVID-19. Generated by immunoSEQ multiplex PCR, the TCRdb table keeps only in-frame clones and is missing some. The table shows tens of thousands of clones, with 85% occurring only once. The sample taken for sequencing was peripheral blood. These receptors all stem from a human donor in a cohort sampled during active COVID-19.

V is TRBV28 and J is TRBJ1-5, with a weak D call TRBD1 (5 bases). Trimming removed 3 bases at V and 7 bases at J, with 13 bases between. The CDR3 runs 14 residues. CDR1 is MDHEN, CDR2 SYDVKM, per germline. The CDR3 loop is CASSFRGSWQPQHF. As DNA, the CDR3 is TGTGCCAGCAGTTTTAGGGGATCGTGGCAGCCCCAGCATTTT.

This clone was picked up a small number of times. CDR3 bases: TGTGCCAGCAGCCAAAGCCGACAGAGGACTAGCCTATACGAGCAGTACTTC. Amino acid sequence: CASSQSRQRTSLYEQYF. The chain employs TRBV27 and TRBJ2-7; the match to TRBD2 covers 8 bases. The ends lost 6 bases at V and 4 bases at J; junction bases unmatched: 17. CDR1 is MNHEY, CDR2 SMNVEV, per germline (reference sequence). The CDR3 has 17 residues.

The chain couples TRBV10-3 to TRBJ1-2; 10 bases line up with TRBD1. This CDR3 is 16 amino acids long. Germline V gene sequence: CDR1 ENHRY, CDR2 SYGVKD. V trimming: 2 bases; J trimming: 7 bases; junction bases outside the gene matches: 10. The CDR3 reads CAISEQTPGTGVGYTF. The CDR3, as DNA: TGTGCCATCAGTGAGCAAACTCCCGGGACAGGGGTTGGCTACACCTTC.

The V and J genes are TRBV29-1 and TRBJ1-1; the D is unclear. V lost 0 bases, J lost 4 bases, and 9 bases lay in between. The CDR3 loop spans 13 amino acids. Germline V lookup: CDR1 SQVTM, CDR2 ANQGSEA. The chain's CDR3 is CSVEEAWATEAFF. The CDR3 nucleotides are TGCAGCGTTGAAGAGGCCTGGGCCACTGAAGCTTTCTTT.

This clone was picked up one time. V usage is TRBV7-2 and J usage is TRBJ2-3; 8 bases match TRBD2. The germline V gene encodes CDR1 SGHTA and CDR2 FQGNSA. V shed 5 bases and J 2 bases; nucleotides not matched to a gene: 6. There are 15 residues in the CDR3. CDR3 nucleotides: TGTGCCAGCAGCATAAGCGGGGGCCCCACAGATACGCAGTATTTT. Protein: CASSISGGPTDTQYF.

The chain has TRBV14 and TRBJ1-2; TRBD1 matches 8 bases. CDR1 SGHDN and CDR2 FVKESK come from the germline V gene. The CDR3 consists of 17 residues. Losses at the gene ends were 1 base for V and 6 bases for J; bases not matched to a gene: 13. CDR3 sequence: CASSQVMGRGRGNGYTF. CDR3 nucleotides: TGTGCCAGCAGCCAAGTCATGGGCAGGGGGCGTGGAAATGGCTACACCTTC.

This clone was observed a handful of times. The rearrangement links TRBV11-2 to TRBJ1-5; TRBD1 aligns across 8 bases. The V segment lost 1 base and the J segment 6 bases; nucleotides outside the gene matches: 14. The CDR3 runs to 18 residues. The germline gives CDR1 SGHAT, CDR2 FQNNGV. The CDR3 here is CASSLGAGGTGKGQPQHF. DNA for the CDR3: TGTGCCAGCAGCTTAGGCGCCGGGGGGACAGGCAAAGGTCAGCCCCAGCATTTT.

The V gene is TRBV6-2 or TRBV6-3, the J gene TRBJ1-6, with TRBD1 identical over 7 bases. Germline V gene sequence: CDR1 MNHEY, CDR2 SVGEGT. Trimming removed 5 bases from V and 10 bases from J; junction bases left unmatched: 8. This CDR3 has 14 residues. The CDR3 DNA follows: TGTGCCAGCAGTACCCCGACAGGGTTCTCACCCCTCCACTTT. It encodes CASSTPTGFSPLHF.

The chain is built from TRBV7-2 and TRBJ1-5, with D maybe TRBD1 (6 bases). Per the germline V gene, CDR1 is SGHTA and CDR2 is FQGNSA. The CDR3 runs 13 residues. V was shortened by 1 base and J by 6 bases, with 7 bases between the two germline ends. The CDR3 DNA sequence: TGTGCCAGCAGCTTAGAAGGGGGTCAGCCCCAGCATTTT. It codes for CASSLEGGQPQHF.

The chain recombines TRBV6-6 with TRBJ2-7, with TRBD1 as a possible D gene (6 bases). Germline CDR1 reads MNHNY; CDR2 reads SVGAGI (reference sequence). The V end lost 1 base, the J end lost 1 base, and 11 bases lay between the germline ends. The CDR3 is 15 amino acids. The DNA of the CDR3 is TGTGCCAGCAGTTACTTCGGACAGAGTTCCTACGAGCAGTACTTC. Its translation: CASSYFGQSSYEQYF.

The DNA of the CDR3 is TGCGCCAGCAGCCAAGTCCCTTATCGGCGGGATGAGCAGTTCTTC. It codes for CASSQVPYRRDEQFF. This chain links TRBV4-1 with TRBJ2-1; TRBD2 is a possible D gene (5 bases). Germline assignment: CDR1 MGHRA and CDR2 YSYEKL. There are 15 residues in the CDR3. V lost 1 base and J lost 8, with 15 bases in between.

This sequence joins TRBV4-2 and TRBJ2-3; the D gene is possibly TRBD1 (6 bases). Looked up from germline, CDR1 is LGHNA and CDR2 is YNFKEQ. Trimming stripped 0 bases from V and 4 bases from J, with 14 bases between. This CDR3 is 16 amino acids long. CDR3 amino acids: CASSQDGVSGADTQYF. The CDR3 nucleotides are TGTGCCAGCAGCCAAGATGGTGTCTCAGGGGCAGATACGCAGTATTTT.

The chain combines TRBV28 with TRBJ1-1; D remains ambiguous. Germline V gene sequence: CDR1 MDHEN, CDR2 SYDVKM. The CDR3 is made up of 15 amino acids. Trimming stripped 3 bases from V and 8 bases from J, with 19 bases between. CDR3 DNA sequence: TGTGCCAGCAGTTTCCCGGAAGGCGGAGGCTTGGAAGCTTTCTTT. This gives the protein CASSFPEGGGLEAFF.

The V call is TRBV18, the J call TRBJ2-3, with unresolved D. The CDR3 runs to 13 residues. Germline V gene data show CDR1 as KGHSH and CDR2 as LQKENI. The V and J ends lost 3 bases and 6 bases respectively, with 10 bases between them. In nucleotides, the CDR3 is TGTGCCAGCTCACCTATGAGTCTCGATACGCAGTATTTT. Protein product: CASSPMSLDTQYF. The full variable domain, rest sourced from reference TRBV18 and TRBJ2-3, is NAGVMQNPRHLVRRRGQEARLRCSPMKGHSHVYWYRQLPEEGLKFMVYLQKENIIDESGMPKERFSAEFPKEGPSILRIQQVVRGDSAAYFCASSPMSLDTQYFGPGTRLTVL.

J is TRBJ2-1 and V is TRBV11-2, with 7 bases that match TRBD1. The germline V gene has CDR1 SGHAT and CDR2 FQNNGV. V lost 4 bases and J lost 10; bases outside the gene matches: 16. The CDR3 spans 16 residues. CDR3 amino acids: CASSYLWTGEGGEQFF. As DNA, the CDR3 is TGTGCCAGCAGCTACCTATGGACAGGTGAAGGCGGGGAGCAGTTCTTC.

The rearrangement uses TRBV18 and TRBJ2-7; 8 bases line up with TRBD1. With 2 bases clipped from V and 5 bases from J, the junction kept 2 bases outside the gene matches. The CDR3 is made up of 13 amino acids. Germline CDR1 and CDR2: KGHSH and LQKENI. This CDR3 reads CASSPRTGNEQYF. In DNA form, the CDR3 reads TGTGCCAGCTCACCAAGGACAGGGAACGAGCAGTACTTC. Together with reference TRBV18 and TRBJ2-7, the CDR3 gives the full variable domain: NAGVMQNPRHLVRRRGQEARLRCSPMKGHSHVYWYRQLPEEGLKFMVYLQKENIIDESGMPKERFSAEFPKEGPSILRIQQVVRGDSAAYFCASSPRTGNEQYFGPGTRLTVT.

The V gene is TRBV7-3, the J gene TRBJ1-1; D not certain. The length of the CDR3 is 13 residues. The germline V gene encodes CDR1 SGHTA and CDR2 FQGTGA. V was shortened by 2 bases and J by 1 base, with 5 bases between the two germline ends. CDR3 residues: CASSLDTNTEAFF. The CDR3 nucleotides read TGTGCCAGCAGCTTAGACACGAACACTGAAGCTTTCTTT.

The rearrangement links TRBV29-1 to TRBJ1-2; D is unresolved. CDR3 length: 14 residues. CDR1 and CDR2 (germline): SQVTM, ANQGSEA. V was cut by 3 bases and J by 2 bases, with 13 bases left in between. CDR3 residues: CSVERSSPNYGYTF. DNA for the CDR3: TGCAGCGTTGAGAGGTCCAGTCCCAACTATGGCTACACCTTC.

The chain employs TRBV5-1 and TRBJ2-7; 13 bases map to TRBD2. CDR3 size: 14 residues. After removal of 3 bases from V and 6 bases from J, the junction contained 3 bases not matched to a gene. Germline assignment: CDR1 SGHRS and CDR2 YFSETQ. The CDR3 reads CASSSGLAGSEQYF. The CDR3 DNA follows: TGCGCCAGCAGCTCGGGACTAGCGGGGAGCGAGCAGTACTTC.

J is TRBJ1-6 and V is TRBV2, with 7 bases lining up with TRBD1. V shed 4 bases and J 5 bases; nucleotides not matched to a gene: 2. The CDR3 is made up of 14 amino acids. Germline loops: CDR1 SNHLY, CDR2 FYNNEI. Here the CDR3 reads CASSARGDNSPLHF. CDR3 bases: TGTGCCAGCAGTGCCAGGGGGGATAATTCACCCCTCCACTTT.

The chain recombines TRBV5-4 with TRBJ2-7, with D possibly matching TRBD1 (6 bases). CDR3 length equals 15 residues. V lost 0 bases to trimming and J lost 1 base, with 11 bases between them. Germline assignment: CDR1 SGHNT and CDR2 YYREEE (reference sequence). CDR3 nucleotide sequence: TGTGCCAGCAGCTTGGGTGGACAGTTATCCTACGAGCAGTACTTC. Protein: CASSLGGQLSYEQYF.

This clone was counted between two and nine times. In DNA form, the CDR3 reads TGCAGTGCAAGTAGGGACAGGGCCTCCTACGAGCAGTACTTC. This translates into CSASRDRASYEQYF. The V gene is TRBV20-1, the J gene TRBJ2-7; 9 bases are shared with TRBD1. CDR1 and CDR2 from the germline V gene are DFQATT and SNEGSKA (reference sequence). The junction had 6 bases not matched to a gene; V was cut back by 6 bases and J by 0 bases. The CDR3 is made up of 14 amino acids.

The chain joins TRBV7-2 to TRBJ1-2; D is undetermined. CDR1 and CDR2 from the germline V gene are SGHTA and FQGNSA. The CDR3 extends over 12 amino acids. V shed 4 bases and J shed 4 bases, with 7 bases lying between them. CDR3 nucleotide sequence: TGTGCCAGCAGCTATGGCGGCTATGGCTACACCTTC. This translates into CASSYGGYGYTF.

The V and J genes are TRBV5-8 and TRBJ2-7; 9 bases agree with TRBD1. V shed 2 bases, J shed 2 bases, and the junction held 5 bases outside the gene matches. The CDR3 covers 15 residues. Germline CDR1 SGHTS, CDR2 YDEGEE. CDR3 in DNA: TGTGCCAGCAGCTTCAAGGGACAGGGTCCCTACGAGCAGTACTTC. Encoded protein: CASSFKGQGPYEQYF.

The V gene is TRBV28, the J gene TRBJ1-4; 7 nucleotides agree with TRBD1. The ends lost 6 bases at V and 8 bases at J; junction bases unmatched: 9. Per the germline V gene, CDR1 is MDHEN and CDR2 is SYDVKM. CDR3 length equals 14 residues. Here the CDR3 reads CASSLTQQGEKLFF. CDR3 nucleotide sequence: TGTGCCAGCAGCCTCACCCAACAGGGGGAAAAACTGTTTTTT. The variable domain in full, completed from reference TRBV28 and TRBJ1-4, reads DVKVTQSSRYLVKRTGEKVFLECVQDMDHENMFWYRQDPGLGLRLIYFSYDVKMKEKGDIPEGYSVSREKKERFSLILESASTNQTSMYLCASSLTQQGEKLFFGSGTQLSVL.

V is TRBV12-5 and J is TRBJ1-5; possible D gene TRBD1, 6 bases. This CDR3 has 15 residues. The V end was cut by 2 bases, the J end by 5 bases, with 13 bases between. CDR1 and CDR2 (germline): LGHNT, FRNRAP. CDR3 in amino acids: CASGLTSTGYQPQHF. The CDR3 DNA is TGTGCTAGTGGTTTGACCTCCACAGGGTATCAGCCCCAGCATTTT.

The CDR3 nucleotides read TGTGCCAGCAGTTTAGGCCCACCCCGACAGACCAGCTCCTACGAGCAGTACTTC. This gives the protein CASSLGPPRQTSSYEQYF. The rearrangement uses TRBV27 and TRBJ2-7, with a possible D match to TRBD1 (5 bases). This CDR3 has 18 amino acids. V lost 2 bases and J lost 0, with 20 bases in between. CDR1 is MNHEY, CDR2 SMNVEV, per germline (reference sequence).

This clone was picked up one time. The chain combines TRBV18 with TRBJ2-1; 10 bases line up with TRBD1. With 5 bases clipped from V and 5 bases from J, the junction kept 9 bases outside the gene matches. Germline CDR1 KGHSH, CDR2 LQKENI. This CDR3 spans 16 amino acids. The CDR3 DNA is TGTGCCAGCTCATCTAGGACAGGGGGGGCCAACAATGAGCAGTTCTTC. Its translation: CASSSRTGGANNEQFF.

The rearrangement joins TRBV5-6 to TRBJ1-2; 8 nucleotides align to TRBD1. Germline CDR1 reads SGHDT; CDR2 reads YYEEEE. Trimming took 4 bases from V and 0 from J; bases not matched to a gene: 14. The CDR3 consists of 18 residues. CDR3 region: CASSPGQGRTRPNYGYTF. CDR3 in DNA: TGTGCCAGCAGCCCCGGACAGGGAAGGACAAGACCTAACTATGGCTACACCTTC.